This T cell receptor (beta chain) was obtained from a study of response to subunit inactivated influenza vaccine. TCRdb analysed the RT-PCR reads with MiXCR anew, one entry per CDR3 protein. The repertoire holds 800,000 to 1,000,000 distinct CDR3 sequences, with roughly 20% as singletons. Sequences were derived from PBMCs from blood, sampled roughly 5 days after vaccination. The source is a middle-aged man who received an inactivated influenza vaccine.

The CDR3 here is CASSHSWTGSNQPQHF. The CDR3, as DNA: TGTGCCAGCAGCCATTCTTGGACAGGGAGCAATCAGCCCCAGCATTTT. The V gene is TRBV7-9, the J gene TRBJ1-5; TRBD1 aligns across 8 bases. Germline values: CDR1 SEHNR, CDR2 FQNEAQ (reference sequence). The CDR3 has 16 amino acids. The ends lost 5 bases at V and 1 base at J; junction bases unmatched: 7.